These 27 T cell receptor beta chains were all obtained from the same sample, sequenced in a study of blood T cell repertoires in COVID-19. Libraries were prepared by immunoSEQ multiplex PCR; TCRdb keeps only in-frame clonotypes and omits some of them. This table holds about 120,000 clones, 82% found once. Sequenced input: peripheral blood. These receptors were obtained from a human donor in a cohort sampled during active COVID-19.

V usage is TRBV4-1 and J usage is TRBJ1-2; TRBD1 matches at 7 bases. Germline-derived CDR1 and CDR2 are MGHRA and YSYEKL. This CDR3 contains 13 residues. V shed 0 bases, J shed 9 bases, and the junction held 4 bases outside the gene matches. CDR3 sequence (DNA): TGCGCCAGCAGCCAAGATAGGGGGCCTCGCTACACCTTC. Translating gives CASSQDRGPRYTF.

The chain combines TRBV5-1 with TRBJ2-3, with D tentatively TRBD2 (5 bases). Between the trimmed V and J ends, which lost 7 bases and 4 bases, there was a span of 13 bases. This CDR3 contains 13 residues. The germline V gene has CDR1 SGHRS and CDR2 YFSETQ. DNA of the CDR3: TGCGCCAGCTCGCAGGCGGGCCCAGATACGCAGTATTTT. Protein product: CASSQAGPDTQYF.

The J gene is TRBJ1-1, the V gene TRBV9; D uncertain. With 3 bases removed from V and 4 bases from J, the gap between germline ends came to 10 bases. The CDR3 sequence is 13 residues long. Germline V lookup: CDR1 SGDLS, CDR2 YYNGEE. The CDR3 here is CASSGRHGTEAFF. The CDR3 DNA reads as TGTGCCAGCAGCGGACGACATGGCACTGAAGCTTTCTTT.

The gene calls are TRBV9 and TRBJ2-1, with D maybe TRBD2 (6 bases). The CDR3 length is 14 residues. The V end lost 4 bases, the J end lost 8 bases, and 16 bases lay between the germline ends. CDR1 and CDR2 from the germline V gene are SGDLS and YYNGEE. The CDR3 bases are TGTGCCAGCAGCCCTCGGGGAGCGGGCGATGAGCAGTTCTTC. It translates to CASSPRGAGDEQFF.

This chain joins TRBV4-3 and TRBJ2-1, with 9 bases aligning to TRBD1. The CDR3 runs to 16 residues. Germline values: CDR1 LGHNA, CDR2 YSLEER. J gave up 4 bases and V 0 bases, and 4 bases lay outside the gene matches. CDR3 in amino acids: CASSQDWTGAYNEQFF. CDR3 sequence (DNA): TGCGCCAGCAGCCAAGATTGGACAGGGGCGTACAATGAGCAGTTCTTC.

The J gene is TRBJ2-7, the V gene TRBV7-2; D might be TRBD2 (6 bases). Between the trimmed V and J ends, which lost 4 bases and 9 bases, there was a span of 22 bases. This CDR3 contains 15 residues. Per germline, CDR1 SGHTA and CDR2 FQGNSA. The CDR3 region has the DNA TGTGCCAGCAGCTGGGGCGGGGACCCCCCTCCTGGGCAGTACTTC. Protein sequence: CASSWGGDPPPGQYF.

This clone has just a few counts. The chain recombines TRBV18 with TRBJ1-1; 7 bases are shared with TRBD1. Germline-derived CDR1 and CDR2 are KGHSH and LQKENI. The CDR3 loop spans 14 amino acids. J gave up 3 bases and V 3 bases, and 4 bases lay outside the gene matches. The CDR3 reads CASSPQGVDTEAFF. CDR3 DNA sequence: TGTGCCAGCTCACCTCAGGGGGTGGACACTGAAGCTTTCTTT.

The chain joins TRBV7-2 to TRBJ2-3, with D possibly being TRBD2 (5 bases). The V end lost 5 bases, the J end lost 6 bases, and 12 bases lay between the germline ends. The CDR3 has 13 amino acids. Germline V lookup: CDR1 SGHTA, CDR2 FQGNSA. CDR3 amino acids: CASSDRGPDTQYF. The CDR3 DNA sequence: TGTGCCAGCAGCGACCGGGGTCCGGATACGCAGTATTTT.

V usage is TRBV11-2 and J usage is TRBJ2-3; D possibly corresponds to TRBD2 (6 bases). V lost 6 bases, J lost 6 bases, and 10 bases lay in between. Germline V gene data show CDR1 as SGHAT and CDR2 as FQNNGV. This CDR3 spans 12 amino acids. In nucleotides, the CDR3 is TGTGCCAGCAGTCTGGGGGGTGATACGCAGTATTTT. This sequence encodes CASSLGGDTQYF.

The chain couples TRBV7-9 to TRBJ2-7; 11 bases agree with TRBD2. With 10 bases clipped from V and 3 bases from J, the junction kept 11 bases outside the gene matches. Germline V gene lookup returns CDR1 SEHNR and CDR2 FQNEAQ (reference sequence). The CDR3 is 15 amino acids. This CDR3 reads CATALAGETFYEQYF. Written as DNA, the CDR3 is TGTGCCACCGCACTAGCGGGGGAGACTTTCTACGAGCAGTACTTC.

CDR3 in DNA: TGTGCCAGCAGTCTACCGGGACAGGGGATAGGGTATAGCAATCAGCCCCAGCATTTT. Its translation: CASSLPGQGIGYSNQPQHF. This rearrangement joins TRBV6-2 or TRBV6-3 to TRBJ1-5; 10 bases match TRBD1. Unmatched junction bases numbered 13, after V lost 5 bases and J lost 0 bases. The CDR3 length is 19 residues. The V gene's germline CDR1 is MNHEY and CDR2 SVGEGT.

This chain connects TRBV6-6 to TRBJ1-2; 9 nucleotides agree with TRBD1. V gave up 3 bases and J gave up 8 bases; unmatched junction bases: 7. Germline V gene sequence: CDR1 MNHNY, CDR2 SVGAGI (reference sequence). This CDR3 is built from 14 residues. This CDR3 reads CASSYQGQGGGYTF. CDR3 DNA sequence: TGTGCCAGCAGTTATCAGGGACAGGGTGGGGGCTACACCTTC.

This chain uses TRBV4-2 with TRBJ2-1; 12 nucleotides agree with TRBD2. Germline V CDR1 and CDR2: LGHNA, YNFKEQ. The junction had 5 bases not matched to a gene; V was cut back by 1 base and J by 7 bases. The CDR3 has 16 residues. This chain's CDR3 is CASSQVGLAGKNEQFF. The CDR3 nucleotides are TGTGCCAGCAGCCAAGTAGGACTAGCGGGGAAGAATGAGCAGTTCTTC.

This clone was observed a handful of times. The V call is TRBV4-3, the J call TRBJ1-5, with D uncertain. V gave up 1 base and J gave up 5 bases, with 6 bases separating them. The CDR3 runs 13 residues. Germline loops: CDR1 LGHNA, CDR2 YSLEER. CDR3 DNA sequence: TGCGCCAGCAGCCAAGCTCGGGATCAGCCCCAGCATTTT. Protein product: CASSQARDQPQHF.

The chain has TRBV19 and TRBJ2-7, with 9 bases fitting TRBD1. The CDR3 sequence is 14 residues long. Trimming removed 5 bases from V and 2 bases from J; junction bases left unmatched: 4. Looked up from germline, CDR1 is LNHDA and CDR2 is SQIVND (reference sequence). CDR3 sequence: CASSPGTGTYEQYF. DNA of the CDR3: TGTGCCAGTAGTCCGGGGACAGGGACCTACGAGCAGTACTTC.

This CDR3 reads CASSLGTGLRDSPLHF. The CDR3 DNA follows: TGTGCCAGCAGCTTAGGGACAGGTCTGAGGGATTCACCCCTCCACTTT. This chain links TRBV7-9 with TRBJ1-6; 7 bases fit TRBD1. The CDR3 is made up of 16 amino acids. The V gene's germline CDR1 is SEHNR and CDR2 FQNEAQ (reference sequence). J gave up 8 bases and V 1 base, and 8 bases lay outside the gene matches. Based on the CDR3 plus reference TRBV7-9 and TRBJ1-6, the full variable domain is DTGVSQNPRHKITKRGQNVTFRCDPISEHNRLYWYRQTLGQGPEFLTYFQNEAQLEKSRLLSDRFSAERPKGSFSTLEIQRTEQGDSAMYLCASSLGTGLRDSPLHFGNGTRLTVT.

This clone was seen more than once but under ten times. This sequence joins TRBV12-3 or TRBV12-4 and TRBJ1-5; a weak D match, TRBD1 (6 bases). CDR3 length equals 13 residues. Trimming pared 4 bases from V and 4 bases from J, leaving 8 bases between. The DNA of the CDR3 is TGTGCCAGCAGTTATACAGGGAATCAGCCCCAGCATTTT. Translating gives CASSYTGNQPQHF.

The chain recombines TRBV6-6 with TRBJ2-7, with D perhaps TRBD1 (6 bases). There are 15 residues in the CDR3. In germline, CDR1 is MNHNY, CDR2 SVGAGI (reference sequence). V was cut by 2 bases and J by 4 bases, with 15 bases left in between. The CDR3 protein is CASSYGGHGQYEQYF. The CDR3, as DNA: TGTGCCAGCAGTTACGGGGGACATGGTCAATACGAGCAGTACTTC.

The chain recombines TRBV10-1 with TRBJ2-4; TRBD1 aligns across 7 bases. This CDR3 region has 21 residues. The ends lost 6 bases at V and 1 base at J; junction bases unmatched: 24. Per germline, CDR1 WNHNN and CDR2 SYGVQD (reference sequence). The CDR3, as DNA: TGCGCCAGCAGGGAAAATAAACCCGGACAGGCCCCGTTAAGGGCCAAAAACATTCAGTACTTC. Translated: CASRENKPGQAPLRAKNIQYF.

The chain joins TRBV12-3 or TRBV12-4 to TRBJ2-1; 8 nucleotides match TRBD1. The CDR3 consists of 13 residues. V shed 7 bases and J 4 bases; nucleotides not matched to a gene: 3. This chain's CDR3 is CASNDRGYNEQFF. The CDR3 nucleotides read TGTGCCAGCAACGACAGGGGATACAATGAGCAGTTCTTC.

The chain is built from TRBV7-2 and TRBJ2-1; TRBD2 matches at 14 bases. CDR1 is SGHTA and CDR2 is FQGNSA in the germline V gene. The CDR3 covers 15 residues. The J segment lost 13 bases and the V segment lost 5 bases, leaving 10 bases of the junction unmatched. CDR3 sequence (DNA): TGTGCCAGCAGCCCCCGACTAGCGGGGGGGCCCGGTCAGTTCTTC. It translates to CASSPRLAGGPGQFF.

The gene calls are TRBV2 and TRBJ2-7, with D uncertain. Between the trimmed V and J ends, which lost 7 bases and 2 bases, there was a span of 6 bases. The CDR3 length is 11 residues. CDR1 SNHLY and CDR2 FYNNEI come from the germline V gene. CDR3 amino acids: CASKPAYEQYF. CDR3 bases: TGTGCCAGCAAACCAGCCTACGAGCAGTACTTC.

CDR3 in DNA: TGCGCCAGCAGGCCTGGACAGGGAATGAGGCAGTATTTT. Its translation is CASRPGQGMRQYF. This chain connects TRBV10-1 to TRBJ2-3; 8 nucleotides match TRBD1. The germline V gene has CDR1 WNHNN and CDR2 SYGVQD (reference sequence). The junction had 10 bases not matched to a gene; V was cut back by 6 bases and J by 11 bases. The CDR3 runs 13 residues.

This chain connects TRBV3-1 (or the pseudogene TRBV3-2) to TRBJ2-5, with 8 bases aligning to TRBD1. Per the germline V gene, CDR1 is LGHDT and CDR2 is YNNKEL (reference sequence). V dropped 4 bases and J dropped 2; count of bases not matched to a gene: 6. The CDR3 sequence is 15 residues long. This chain's CDR3 is CASSLRTGWQETQYF. Written as DNA, the CDR3 is TGTGCCAGCAGCCTCCGGACAGGGTGGCAAGAGACCCAGTACTTC.

Only a few counts were recorded for this clone. CDR3: CASSPGTGGTGTQYF. CDR3 nucleotides: TGTGCCAGCAGCCCGGGGACAGGGGGGACAGGGACCCAGTACTTC. This chain uses TRBV5-5 with TRBJ2-5; 11 bases are a match to TRBD1. This CDR3 has 15 amino acids. The germline CDR1 and CDR2 sequences are SGHKS and YYEKEE (reference sequence). With V trimmed by 4 bases and J by 7 bases, 9 bases remained unmatched.

For the CDR3, the DNA is TGTGCCAGCACAACTTGGAGGGCGGGCGAGCAGTACTTC. It specifies CASTTWRAGEQYF. The V and J genes are TRBV28 and TRBJ2-7; tentatively, D is TRBD2 (6 bases). Germline V gives CDR1 MDHEN, CDR2 SYDVKM. V gave up 7 bases and J gave up 6 bases, with 16 bases separating them. The CDR3 extends over 13 amino acids.

This chain links TRBV2 with TRBJ2-7; D might be TRBD2 (5 bases). Germline-derived CDR1 and CDR2 are SNHLY and FYNNEI. The V and J ends lost 6 bases and 0 bases respectively, with 12 bases between them. This CDR3 spans 14 amino acids. In nucleotides, the CDR3 is TGTGCCAGCAGGAGGGCGGCGAGCTCCTACGAGCAGTACTTC. Protein product: CASRRAASSYEQYF.